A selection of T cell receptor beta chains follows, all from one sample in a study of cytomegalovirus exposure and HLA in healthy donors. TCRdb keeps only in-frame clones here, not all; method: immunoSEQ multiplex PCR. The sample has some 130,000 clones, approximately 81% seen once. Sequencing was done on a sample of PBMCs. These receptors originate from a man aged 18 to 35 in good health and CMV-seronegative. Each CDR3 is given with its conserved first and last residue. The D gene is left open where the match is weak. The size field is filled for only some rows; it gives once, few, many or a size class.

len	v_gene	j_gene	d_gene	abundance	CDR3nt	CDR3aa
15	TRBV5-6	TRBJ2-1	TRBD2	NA	TGTGCCAGCAGCTTGAGACTAGCGGGGGAGCGGGGGGGGTTCTTC	CASSLRLAGERGGFF
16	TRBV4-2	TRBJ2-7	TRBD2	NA	TGTGCCAGCAGCCAAATTAGCGGGAGAGGTCCCTACGAGCAGTACTTC	CASSQISGRGPYEQYF
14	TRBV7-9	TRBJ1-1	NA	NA	TGTGCCAGCAGCCCACAGGGTTTGAACACTGAAGCTTTCTTT	CASSPQGLNTEAFF
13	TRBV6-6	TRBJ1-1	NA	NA	TGTGCCAGCGAAGGTTTAGGGGGGGTTGGAGCTTTCTTT	CASEGLGGVGAFF
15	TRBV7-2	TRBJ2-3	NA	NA	TGTGCCAGCAGCTTAGCTGCAGGGTCCACAGATACGCAGTATTTT	CASSLAAGSTDTQYF
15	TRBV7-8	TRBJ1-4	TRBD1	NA	TGTGCCAGCACCCCGGACAGGGCCACGAATGAAAAACTGTTTTTT	CASTPDRATNEKLFF
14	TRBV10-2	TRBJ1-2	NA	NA	TGCGCCAGCAGTGAGTCTCCCAGAAACTATGGCTACACCTTC	CASSESPRNYGYTF
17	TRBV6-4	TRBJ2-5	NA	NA	TGTGCCAGCAGTCGTGCCCATTCACCGGGAGCCCAAGAGACCCAGTACTTC	CASSRAHSPGAQETQYF
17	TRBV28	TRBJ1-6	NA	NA	TGTGCCAGCAGTCTGTCGGGGGGGCTCTTCTATAATTCACCCCTCCACTTT	CASSLSGGLFYNSPLHF
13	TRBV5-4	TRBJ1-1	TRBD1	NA	TGTGCCAGCAGCTTGGACAGGGGAGCTGAAGCTTTCTTT	CASSLDRGAEAFF
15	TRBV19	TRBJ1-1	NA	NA	TGTGCCAGTAGTCCAGGACCGTCGGGATGGGTAGGAGCTTTCTTT	CASSPGPSGWVGAFF
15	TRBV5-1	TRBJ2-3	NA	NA	TGCGCCAGCAGCGGGGCAGGTGGGTTAGCAGATACGCAGTATTTT	CASSGAGGLADTQYF
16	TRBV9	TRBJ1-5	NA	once	TGTGCCAGCAGCACCCACGACGAGGGTGTCAATCAGCCCCAGCATTTT	CASSTHDEGVNQPQHF
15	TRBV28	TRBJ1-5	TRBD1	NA	TGTGCCAGCAGGACTGGGGACAGGAGAAATCAGCCCCAGCATTTT	CASRTGDRRNQPQHF
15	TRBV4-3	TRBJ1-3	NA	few	TGCGCCAGCAGCCAAGACAGGTACTCTGGAAACACCATATATTTT	CASSQDRYSGNTIYF
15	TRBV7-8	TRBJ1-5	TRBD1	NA	TGTGCCAGCAGCATAGGGGACAGTTATTATCAGCCCCAGCATTTT	CASSIGDSYYQPQHF
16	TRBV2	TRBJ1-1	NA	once	TGTGCCAGCAGTTCCGGACAGTTGATTATGAACACTGAAGCTTTCTTT	CASSSGQLIMNTEAFF
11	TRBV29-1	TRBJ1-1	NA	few	TGCAGCGTTAACACGAACACTGAAGCTTTCTTT	CSVNTNTEAFF
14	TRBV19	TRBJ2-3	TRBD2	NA	TGTGCCAGTAGGACTAGCGGGAGTTCAGATACGCAGTATTTT	CASRTSGSSDTQYF
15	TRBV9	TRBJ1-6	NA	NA	TGTGCCAGCAGCGTCGACAACTCCTATAATTCACCCCTCCACTTT	CASSVDNSYNSPLHF
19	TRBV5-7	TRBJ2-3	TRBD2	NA	TGTGCCAGCAGCTTTGGCGGACTAGCGGACCTACAGCTCACAGATACGCAGTATTTT	CASSFGGLADLQLTDTQYF
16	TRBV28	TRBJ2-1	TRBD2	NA	TGTGCCAGCAGTTTTGGACTAGCGGGAATTTACAATGAGCAGTTCTTC	CASSFGLAGIYNEQFF
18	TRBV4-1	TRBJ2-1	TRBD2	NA	TGCGCCAGCAGCCGCTGGACTAGCGGGAACTACCTCTACAATGAGCAGTTCTTC	CASSRWTSGNYLYNEQFF
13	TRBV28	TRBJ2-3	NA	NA	TGTGCCAGCACTTCTACGAGTGCAGATACGCAGTATTTT	CASTSTSADTQYF
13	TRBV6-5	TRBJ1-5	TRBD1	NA	TGTGCCAGCAAGGGGGCAGGGGGCCAGCCCCAGCATTTT	CASKGAGGQPQHF
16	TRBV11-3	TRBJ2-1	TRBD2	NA	TGTGCCAGCAGCTTAGATCAGGGTAGCGGGTTCTATGAGCAGTTCTTC	CASSLDQGSGFYEQFF
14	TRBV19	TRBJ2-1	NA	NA	TGTGCCAGTACCCGCGGCGGGACGTACAATGAGCAGTTCTTC	CASTRGGTYNEQFF
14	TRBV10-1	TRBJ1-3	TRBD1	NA	TGCGCCAGCAGTCTGACAGGGGTCGGAAACACCATATATTTT	CASSLTGVGNTIYF
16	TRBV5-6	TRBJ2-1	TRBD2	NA	TGTGCCAGCAGCTTGGGGCTAGCGGGAGGATACAATGAGCAGTTCTTC	CASSLGLAGGYNEQFF
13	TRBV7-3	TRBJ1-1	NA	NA	TGTGCCAGCAGCTTTCAGGGGAACACTGAAGCTTTCTTT	CASSFQGNTEAFF
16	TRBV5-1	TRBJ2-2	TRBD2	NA	TGCGCCAGCAGCTTGATCCTAGCGGGGAACACCGGGGAGCTGTTTTTT	CASSLILAGNTGELFF
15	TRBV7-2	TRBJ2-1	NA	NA	TGTGCCAGCAGCTATCTCTGGGGGGAGAGGAATGAGCAGTTCTTC	CASSYLWGERNEQFF
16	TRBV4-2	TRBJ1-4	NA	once	TGTGCCAGCAGCCACCCCTTGGGACTAACTAATGAAAAACTGTTTTTT	CASSHPLGLTNEKLFF
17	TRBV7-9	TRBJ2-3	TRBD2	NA	TGTTCCAGCAGCCACCCGCTAGCGGGAGAGGGCACAGATACGCAGTATTTT	CSSSHPLAGEGTDTQYF
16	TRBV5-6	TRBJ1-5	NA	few	TGTGCCAGCAGCTTGGCCACTCTTGGGGGGTATCAGCCCCAGCATTTT	CASSLATLGGYQPQHF
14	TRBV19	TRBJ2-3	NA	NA	TGTGCCAGTAGTATGCAGGGGTACACAGATACGCAGTATTTT	CASSMQGYTDTQYF
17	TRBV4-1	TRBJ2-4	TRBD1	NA	TGCGCCAGCAGCCAAGGGCCAGGGGGAGAAGTAAGTGACATTCAGTACTTC	CASSQGPGGEVSDIQYF
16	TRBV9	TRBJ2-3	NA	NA	TGTGCCAGCAGCGCCCAGGGGGGTCGGCGCACAGATACGCAGTATTTT	CASSAQGGRRTDTQYF
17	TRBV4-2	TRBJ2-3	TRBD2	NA	TGTGCCAGCAGGGGACTAGCGGGAGGAATGGGCACAGATACGCAGTATTTT	CASRGLAGGMGTDTQYF
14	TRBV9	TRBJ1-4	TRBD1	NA	TGTGCCAGCAGCTTGGGACAGGGTGTTGGAAAACTGTTTTTT	CASSLGQGVGKLFF
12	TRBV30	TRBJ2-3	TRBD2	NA	TGTGCCTGGAGTTCGGGGGGGGATACGCAGTATTTT	CAWSSGGDTQYF
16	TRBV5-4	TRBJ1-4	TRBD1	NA	TGTGCCAGCAGCCCATCATCAACAGGGGGCGGTGAAAAACTGTTTTTT	CASSPSSTGGGEKLFF
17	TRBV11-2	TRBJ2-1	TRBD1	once	TGTGCCAGCAGCTTAGCGCGAGACAGGGGGTCATACAATGAGCAGTTCTTC	CASSLARDRGSYNEQFF
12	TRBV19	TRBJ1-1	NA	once	TGTGCCAGTAGTATCTTTGGGCTTGAAGCTTTCTTT	CASSIFGLEAFF
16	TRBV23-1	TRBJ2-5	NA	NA	TGCGCCAGCAGTTCTGCGCGGACAGGCGGGGGGGAGACCCAGTACTTC	CASSSARTGGGETQYF
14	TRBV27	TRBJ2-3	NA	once	TGTGCCAGCGGTCCCCTGAGTGGTACCGATACGCAGTATTTT	CASGPLSGTDTQYF
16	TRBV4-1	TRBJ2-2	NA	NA	TGCGCCAGCAGCCATTCGAGCGGAACCGGGGTTAGGGAGCTGTTTTTT	CASSHSSGTGVRELFF
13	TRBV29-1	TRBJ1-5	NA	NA	TGCAGCGTCAGACACGGAAGCAATCAGCCCCAGCATTTT	CSVRHGSNQPQHF
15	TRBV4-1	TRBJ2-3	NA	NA	TGCGCCAGCAGCCAACTTGCGCCGAACACAGATACGCAGTATTTT	CASSQLAPNTDTQYF
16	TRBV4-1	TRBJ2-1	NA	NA	TGTGCCAGCAGCCAAGAAACGGGAGAGCCCCACAATGAGCAGTTCTTC	CASSQETGEPHNEQFF
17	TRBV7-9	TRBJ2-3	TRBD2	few	TGTGCCAGCAGCTCCCGAGTGGCTAGCGGGAGCACAGATACGCAGTATTTT	CASSSRVASGSTDTQYF
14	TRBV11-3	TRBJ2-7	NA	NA	TGTGCCAGCAGCTTGTCCGAGAGCTCCTACGAGCAGTACTTC	CASSLSESSYEQYF
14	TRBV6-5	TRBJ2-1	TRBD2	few	TGTGCCAGCAGTCTGGGACTAGCGGGAGTTGAGCAGTTCTTC	CASSLGLAGVEQFF
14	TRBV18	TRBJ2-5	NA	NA	TGTGCCAGCTCACACCGACAGACTCAAGAGACCCAGTACTTC	CASSHRQTQETQYF
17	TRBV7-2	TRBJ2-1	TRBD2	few	TGTGCCAGCCGCCCGTTGGGTAGCGGGAGGGAATACAATGAGCAGTTCTTC	CASRPLGSGREYNEQFF
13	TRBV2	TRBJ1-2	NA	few	TGTGCCAGCAGTGCCTCGCCAGTCTATGGCTACACCTTC	CASSASPVYGYTF
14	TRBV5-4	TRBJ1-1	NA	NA	TGTGCCAGCAGCTTGATACAGGGGAACACTGAAGCTTTCTTT	CASSLIQGNTEAFF
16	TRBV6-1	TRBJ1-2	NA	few	TGTGCCAGCAGCGAATCTAGGGGCAGGGCCCACTATGGCTACACCTTC	CASSESRGRAHYGYTF
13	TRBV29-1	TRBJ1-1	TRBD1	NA	TGCAGCGTTGAGGACAGGGGTGCCACTGAAGCTTTCTTT	CSVEDRGATEAFF
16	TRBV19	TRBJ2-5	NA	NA	TGTGCCAGTAGTAAGCAGGAGACAGCCCAACAAGAGACCCAGTACTTC	CASSKQETAQQETQYF